The 26 T cell receptor beta chains below were found in one sample sequenced in a study of blood T cell repertoires in COVID-19. Profiled with immunoSEQ multiplex PCR; TCRdb holds only in-frame clones, not every one. Among about 52,000 clones listed, more than 75% were seen once. Sequences were obtained from peripheral blood. The receptors derive from a human donor with active COVID-19. The donor label of this sample is uncertain.

The chain uses TRBV6-5 and TRBJ2-7; tentatively, D is TRBD2 (5 bases). In germline, CDR1 is MNHEY, CDR2 SVGAGI. Trimming removed 8 bases from V and 2 bases from J, with 19 bases in between. The CDR3 totals 15 residues. The CDR3 sequence: CASQLFDGSTYEQYF. The CDR3 DNA reads TGTGCCAGCCAACTGTTCGATGGGAGTACCTACGAGCAGTACTTC.

This clone was seen only once. This chain connects TRBV15 to TRBJ1-2; 12 bases match TRBD1. V shed 1 base, J shed 7 bases, and the junction held 16 bases outside the gene matches. The CDR3 spans 19 residues. Per the germline V gene, CDR1 is LNHNV and CDR2 is YYDKDF (reference sequence). CDR3 nucleotides: TGTGCCACCAGCAGAGCACTAGTCGGACCGGGACAGGGGGCTAGTGGCTACACCTTC. Translation: CATSRALVGPGQGASGYTF.

The CDR3 sequence: CASTPRDRSLSTF. Written as DNA, the CDR3 is TGTGCCAGTACCCCAAGGGACAGATCTCTGAGCACCTTC. The chain uses TRBV19 and TRBJ1-2, with 7 bases lining up with TRBD1. Looked up from germline, CDR1 is LNHDA and CDR2 is SQIVND (reference sequence). After removal of 7 bases from V and 13 bases from J, the junction contained 15 bases not matched to a gene. The CDR3 sequence is 13 residues long.

CDR3 in amino acids: CASSLRLAGGTQYF. CDR3 nucleotide sequence: TGTGCCAGCAGTTTGAGACTAGCGGGGGGTACCCAGTACTTC. The genes are TRBV6-5 and TRBJ2-5; 13 bases agree with TRBD2. The CDR3 has 14 residues. The V segment lost 4 bases and the J segment 8 bases; nucleotides outside the gene matches: 4. Germline CDR1 is MNHEY and CDR2 is SVGAGI.

This clone appeared once. V gene TRBV19 combines with J gene TRBJ1-3, with 9 nucleotides matching TRBD1. The CDR3 consists of 16 residues. V gave up 6 bases and J gave up 0 bases; unmatched junction bases: 6. The germline V gene encodes CDR1 LNHDA and CDR2 SQIVND (reference sequence). This CDR3 is CASRPTGGYSGNTIYF. CDR3 in DNA: TGTGCCAGTAGACCGACAGGGGGTTACTCTGGAAACACCATATATTTT. The entire variable domain, with the rest obtained from reference TRBV19 and TRBJ1-3, is as follows: DGGITQSPKYLFRKEGQNVTLSCEQNLNHDAMYWYRQDPGQGLRLIYYSQIVNDFQKGDIAEGYSVSREKKESFPLTVTSAQKNPTAFYLCASRPTGGYSGNTIYFGEGSWLTVV.

The gene calls are TRBV21-1 and TRBJ1-1. TRBV21-1 counts as a pseudogene. CDR3 length equals 20 residues. In nucleotides, the CDR3 is TGTGCCAGCAGCAATGAGGGTTTAGTGGCAGAGACAAAGGGAAACACTGAAGCTTTCTTT. It encodes CASSNEGLVAETKGNTEAFF.

The chain recombines TRBV19 with TRBJ2-1, with 13 bases matching TRBD2. This CDR3 is built from 16 residues. V gave up 5 bases and J gave up 4 bases; unmatched junction bases: 5. Per germline, CDR1 LNHDA and CDR2 SQIVND (reference sequence). The CDR3 DNA sequence: TGTGCCAGTAGTTCCCGACTAGCGGGGGGATACAATGAGCAGTTCTTC. The encoded protein is CASSSRLAGGYNEQFF. Based on the CDR3 plus reference TRBV19 and TRBJ2-1, the full variable domain is DGGITQSPKYLFRKEGQNVTLSCEQNLNHDAMYWYRQDPGQGLRLIYYSQIVNDFQKGDIAEGYSVSREKKESFPLTVTSAQKNPTAFYLCASSSRLAGGYNEQFFGPGTRLTVL.

The chain uses TRBV28 and TRBJ1-5; D ambiguous. The V and J ends lost 6 bases and 9 bases respectively, with 9 bases between them. The CDR3 is 11 amino acids. Germline assignment: CDR1 MDHEN and CDR2 SYDVKM. Written as DNA, the CDR3 is TGTGCCAGCAGGACGGGATCGCCCCAGCATTTT. Protein: CASRTGSPQHF.

V and J are TRBV4-3 and TRBJ2-2; 9 bases map to TRBD1. This CDR3 spans 18 amino acids. V dropped 0 bases and J dropped 5; count of bases not matched to a gene: 10. Germline V gene data show CDR1 as LGHNA and CDR2 as YSLEER. CDR3 sequence reads: CASSQDLRGTGRTGELFF. CDR3 nucleotides: TGCGCCAGCAGCCAAGATCTGCGGGGGACAGGGCGAACCGGGGAGCTGTTTTTT.

This clone was seen a single time. The chain is built from TRBV19 and TRBJ2-5; 8 nucleotides line up with TRBD2. The CDR3 is 15 amino acids. Trimming took 5 bases from V and 2 from J; bases not matched to a gene: 7. Germline assignment: CDR1 LNHDA and CDR2 SQIVND (reference sequence). The CDR3 region is CASSWGGGKQETQYF. Here the CDR3 DNA reads TGTGCCAGTAGTTGGGGCGGGGGGAAACAAGAGACCCAGTACTTC.

V and J are TRBV2 and TRBJ2-1; maybe TRBD1 (6 bases). The CDR3 is made up of 16 amino acids. Germline CDR1 and CDR2: SNHLY and FYNNEI. Trimming took 8 bases from V and 2 from J, leaving 19 bases between them. The CDR3 region has the DNA TGTGCCAGCCGGGAAGACGAGGGGGTACCCTACAATGAGCAGTTCTTC. It specifies CASREDEGVPYNEQFF.

The V call is TRBV27, the J call TRBJ2-1; weak D call: TRBD2 (6 bases). This CDR3 has 11 residues. Between the trimmed V and J ends, which lost 7 bases and 8 bases, there was a span of 9 bases. Per the germline V gene, CDR1 is MNHEY and CDR2 is SMNVEV (reference sequence). This CDR3 is CASKGGDEQFF. CDR3 DNA sequence: TGTGCCAGCAAAGGCGGGGATGAGCAGTTCTTC.

The chain combines TRBV19 with TRBJ2-5; TRBD1 matches 10 bases. The V and J ends lost 4 bases and 2 bases, in that order; junction bases with no gene match: 4. Germline values: CDR1 LNHDA, CDR2 SQIVND (reference sequence). This CDR3 comprises 15 residues. The chain's CDR3 is CASSKTGGRQETQYF. The CDR3 DNA follows: TGTGCCAGTAGTAAGACAGGGGGCCGGCAAGAGACCCAGTACTTC.

This clone occurred once. This chain joins TRBV10-3 and TRBJ2-1, with D possibly TRBD2 on 6 matching bases. Germline CDR1 reads ENHRY; CDR2 reads SYGVKD. V shed 6 bases and J shed 4 bases, with 16 bases lying between them. The CDR3 has 15 residues. The CDR3 region has the DNA TGTGCCATCAGGCCTTTTGGTCGGGGGTACAATGAGCAGTTCTTC. Its protein is CAIRPFGRGYNEQFF.

The chain uses TRBV7-2 and TRBJ2-5, with D tentatively TRBD1 (5 bases). Germline V gives CDR1 SGHTA, CDR2 FQGNSA. The CDR3 length is 15 residues. Trimming left V 2 bases short and J 5 bases short, with 15 bases between. CDR3 protein: CASSLSRDQVETQYF. The CDR3 nucleotides read TGTGCCAGCAGCTTAAGCAGGGATCAAGTGGAGACCCAGTACTTC.

The chain is built from TRBV4-3 and TRBJ2-2; 14 bases align to TRBD2. This CDR3 has 15 residues. The germline gives CDR1 LGHNA, CDR2 YSLEER. V shed 4 bases and J 7 bases; nucleotides not matched to a gene: 2. CDR3 sequence (DNA): TGCGCCAGCAGCCTCGGACTAGCGGGGGGCGGGGAGCTGTTTTTT. It codes for CASSLGLAGGGELFF.

This sequence joins TRBV6-2 or TRBV6-3 and TRBJ1-5; D gene unclear. The CDR3 is made up of 14 amino acids. V was shortened by 2 bases and J by 6 bases, with 11 bases between the two germline ends. Germline V lookup: CDR1 MNHEY, CDR2 SVGEGT. Here the CDR3 DNA reads TGTGCCAGCAGTTACCTTTCAGGTGGTCAGCCCCAGCATTTT. Translated: CASSYLSGGQPQHF.

V is TRBV9 and J is TRBJ2-7; TRBD1 might be the D (6 bases). V was cut by 0 bases and J by 7 bases, with 11 bases left in between. The CDR3 totals 13 residues. Germline V gives CDR1 SGDLS, CDR2 YYNGEE. CDR3 nucleotides: TGTGCCAGCAGCGTAGGGGACGGGACAGAGCAGTACTTC. Protein product: CASSVGDGTEQYF.

This sequence joins TRBV3-1 (or the pseudogene TRBV3-2) and TRBJ2-2; D is perhaps TRBD2 (6 bases). V was trimmed by 4 bases and J by 6 bases, leaving 18 bases between them. Germline lookup yields CDR1 LGHDT and CDR2 YNNKEL (reference sequence). The CDR3 consists of 16 residues. CDR3 DNA sequence: TGTGCCAGCAGCCGTGGGACTTTGCTATGGGCCGGGGAGCTGTTTTTT. It yields the protein CASSRGTLLWAGELFF.

The V call is TRBV6-5, the J call TRBJ1-2; D not resolved. This CDR3 spans 14 amino acids. The ends were cut back, 8 bases at V and 7 bases at J, with 20 bases in the middle. CDR1 is MNHEY, CDR2 SVGAGI, per germline. CDR3 protein: CASSPSVAEGGYTF. The DNA of the CDR3 is TGTGCCAGCTCCCCCTCGGTAGCGGAGGGTGGCTACACCTTC.

This chain joins TRBV5-6 and TRBJ2-5, with 8 bases identical to TRBD1. The length of the CDR3 is 15 residues. Germline V gene data show CDR1 as SGHDT and CDR2 as YYEEEE. V gave up 4 bases and J gave up 4 bases; unmatched junction bases: 9. This CDR3 reads CASSRIDRGAETQYF. In DNA, the CDR3 is TGTGCCAGCAGCCGAATTGACAGGGGCGCAGAGACCCAGTACTTC.

The chain employs TRBV7-2 and TRBJ2-7; TRBD2 agrees at 15 bases. CDR1 is SGHTA, CDR2 FQGNSA, per germline. The V segment lost 5 bases and the J segment 0 bases; nucleotides outside the gene matches: 11. The CDR3 runs to 19 residues. CDR3 DNA: TGTGCCAGCAGCGGGACTAGCGGGGGGCTTAACCCCCTCTCCTACGAGCAGTACTTC. Translated, it gives CASSGTSGGLNPLSYEQYF.

The sample holds one count of this clone. The chain joins TRBV9 to TRBJ1-2; D possibly corresponds to TRBD1 (5 bases). The CDR3 spans 16 residues. Deletions cut 0 bases from V and 1 base from J, with 13 bases between. CDR1 is SGDLS, CDR2 YYNGEE, per germline. CDR3 sequence reads: CASSVGPLDSNYGYTF. CDR3 sequence (DNA): TGTGCCAGCAGCGTAGGACCCTTAGACAGTAACTATGGCTACACCTTC.

The chain carries TRBV3-1 (or the pseudogene TRBV3-2) and TRBJ2-5, with D unresolved. V lost 2 bases to trimming and J lost 4 bases, with 11 bases between them. Germline CDR1 is LGHDT and CDR2 is YNNKEL (reference sequence). The CDR3 is 14 amino acids. The CDR3 coding sequence is TGTGCCAGCAGCCAACAGGTGTGGCCAGAGACCCAGTACTTC. Translating gives CASSQQVWPETQYF.

V usage is TRBV18 and J usage is TRBJ1-2; maybe TRBD1 (5 bases). V lost 1 base, J lost 8 bases, and 11 bases lay in between. Germline V gene data show CDR1 as KGHSH and CDR2 as LQKENI. CDR3 size: 13 residues. The CDR3 is CASSPQEGHGYTF. CDR3 DNA sequence: TGTGCCAGCTCACCACAGGAGGGGCACGGCTACACCTTC.

This chain joins TRBV5-4 and TRBJ2-1, with 8 bases aligning to TRBD2. Trimming took 4 bases from V and 4 from J; bases not matched to a gene: 10. This CDR3 has 16 residues. The germline gives CDR1 SGHNT, CDR2 YYREEE (reference sequence). The CDR3 nucleotides are TGTGCCAGCAGCCCCCTGGGCGGGGGGCAATACAATGAGCAGTTCTTC. Its protein is CASSPLGGGQYNEQFF.